The clone carrying this T cell receptor (beta chain) was seen once. The antigen is not known. Germline assignment: CDR1 MNHEY and CDR2 SMNVEV (reference sequence). The CDR3 has 12 residues. The V and J ends lost 10 bases and 5 bases, in that order; junction bases with no gene match: 6. Running of the assay took place at deep level. Generated by immunoSEQ multiplex PCR, the TCRdb table keeps only in-frame clones and is missing some. Found here are hundreds of thousands of clones, 95% to 97% of them singletons; the top ten hold about 0.12%. CD8 cells regarded as naive lacked CD45RO, were positively chosen for CCR7, and omitted terminally differentiated effector memory CD45RA+ cells. Every one of the donors was a Caucasian adult that lived in Nashville, Tennessee. This record belongs to a study of shared clonotypes between healthy human individuals. About the research overall: A donor's plate count was three for CD4 naive and three for CD4 memory; CD8 naive had two and CD8 memory one.

General study results and limits: Sorted-subset sequencing, rarefaction showed, was incomplete despite large depth.

The specimen was naive CD8+ T cells sorted from blood. This clonotype was obtained from a woman in her twenties or thirties in good health. This sequence joins TRBV27 and TRBJ2-3, with 7 bases lining up with TRBD2. DNA for the CDR3: TGTGCCACCCGGGACTATGGAGATACGCAGTATTTT. Translating it yields CATRDYGDTQYF.